The present TCR beta chain was sequenced within a study of blood T cells in healthy people across ages. Combining a sample-barcoded 5' primer with a J-beta primer mix, a second PCR ran for about 6 to 11 cycles. TCRdb redid the calling of the 5' RACE reads with MiXCR, one entry per CDR3 protein. The sample carries just under 750,000 distinct CDR3 sequences, about a fifth recorded once. Trimming took 8 bases from V and 4 from J, leaving 10 bases between them. This CDR3 region has 12 residues. Germline V gene lookup returns CDR1 SGHVS and CDR2 FNYEAQ. The study isolated at least 6.5 million PBMCs from each sample. This clonotype was detected ten times or more.

The sequence was obtained from a man between 65 and 85 years old in good health. The sequencing sample was made of blood. The V call is TRBV7-6, the J call TRBJ2-3, with TRBD1 as a possible D gene (6 bases). DNA of the CDR3: TGTGCCAGCTCACCAGGGGCAGATACGCAGTATTTT. This translates into CASSPGADTQYF.